A selection of T cell receptor beta chains follows, all from one sample in a study of Ad26.COV2.S vaccination and SARS-CoV-2 variants. TCRdb keeps only in-frame clones here, not all; method: immunoSEQ multiplex PCR. The table records 300,000 to 450,000 clones, about 91% of them present only once. Sequencing used peripheral blood, obtained after recovery from COVID-19. The receptors originated from a human donor who had recovered from COVID-19. Each CDR3 is given with its conserved first and last residue. D genes are given only for firm matches. Not every row has a clone size; where given, it reads once, few, many or a size class.

v_call: TRBV2; clone_size: -; d_call: TRBD1; j_call: TRBJ2-7; cdr3_nt: TGTGCCAGCAGTGAAGGGGGACAGGTGACCTACGAGCAGTACTTC; cdr3_aa: CASSEGGQVTYEQYF
v_call: TRBV2; clone_size: -; d_call: -; j_call: TRBJ1-5; cdr3_nt: TGTGCCAGCGCCGGGGGCATAAATCAGCCCCAGCATTTT; cdr3_aa: CASAGGINQPQHF
v_call: TRBV23-1; clone_size: once; d_call: -; j_call: TRBJ1-2; cdr3_nt: TGCGCCAGCACCCAGGGGTCCCCGGGACTCTATGGCTACACCTTC; cdr3_aa: CASTQGSPGLYGYTF
v_call: TRBV7-2; clone_size: -; d_call: TRBD2; j_call: TRBJ2-5; cdr3_nt: TGTGCCAGCAGTCTTAGCGGGGGGGCAGGGGAGACCCAGTACTTC; cdr3_aa: CASSLSGGAGETQYF
v_call: TRBV5-6; clone_size: -; d_call: TRBD1; j_call: TRBJ1-2; cdr3_nt: TGTGCCAGCAGCCCAGGGACAGGGAACTATGGCTACACCTTC; cdr3_aa: CASSPGTGNYGYTF
v_call: TRBV27; clone_size: -; d_call: -; j_call: TRBJ2-4; cdr3_nt: TGTGCCAGCCCTACACCGAAGGAAAACATTCAGTACTTC; cdr3_aa: CASPTPKENIQYF
v_call: TRBV6-6; clone_size: -; d_call: -; j_call: TRBJ2-7; cdr3_nt: TGTGCCAGCAGTTCCGACGGAAACTACGAGCAGTACTTC; cdr3_aa: CASSSDGNYEQYF
v_call: TRBV14; clone_size: few; d_call: -; j_call: TRBJ1-4; cdr3_nt: TGTGCCAGCAGTCGGGCCCCTAATGAAAAACTGTTTTTT; cdr3_aa: CASSRAPNEKLFF
v_call: TRBV7-2; clone_size: -; d_call: -; j_call: TRBJ2-5; cdr3_nt: TGTGCCAGCAGCCCCCGACAGAAACAAGAGACCCAGTACTTC; cdr3_aa: CASSPRQKQETQYF
v_call: TRBV10-3; clone_size: -; d_call: -; j_call: TRBJ1-1; cdr3_nt: TGTGCCATCCGGAGTGGGAACACTGAAGCTTTCTTT; cdr3_aa: CAIRSGNTEAFF
v_call: TRBV10-3; clone_size: -; d_call: TRBD1; j_call: TRBJ1-3; cdr3_nt: TGTGCCATCATGGACAGGGCTGGAAACACCATATATTTT; cdr3_aa: CAIMDRAGNTIYF
v_call: TRBV2; clone_size: few; d_call: -; j_call: TRBJ2-1; cdr3_nt: TGTGCCAGCAGTGATCAACTAGCAAACAATGAGCAGTTCTTC; cdr3_aa: CASSDQLANNEQFF
v_call: TRBV7-8; clone_size: -; d_call: -; j_call: TRBJ1-3; cdr3_nt: TGTGCCAGCAGACAAACCGCCGGGTCCCGGGGAAACACCATATATTTT; cdr3_aa: CASRQTAGSRGNTIYF
v_call: TRBV7-9; clone_size: -; d_call: -; j_call: TRBJ1-1; cdr3_nt: TGTGCTGCGGGGGCGATCACGACAGCTTTCTTT; cdr3_aa: CAAGAITTAFF
v_call: TRBV27; clone_size: -; d_call: TRBD1; j_call: TRBJ1-4; cdr3_nt: TGTGCCAGCAGAGGGACAGTTGCAACTAATGAAAAACTGTTTTTT; cdr3_aa: CASRGTVATNEKLFF
v_call: TRBV5-1; clone_size: -; d_call: -; j_call: TRBJ2-7; cdr3_nt: TGCGCCAGCAGCTTGGAGACCTACGAGCAGTACTTC; cdr3_aa: CASSLETYEQYF
v_call: TRBV20-1; clone_size: -; d_call: -; j_call: TRBJ2-3; cdr3_nt: TGCAGTGCTAGTGGGGGCACAGATACGCAGTATTTT; cdr3_aa: CSASGGTDTQYF
v_call: TRBV5-6; clone_size: -; d_call: -; j_call: TRBJ1-5; cdr3_nt: TGTGCCAGCAGCTTATTACAGGGTCAGCCCCAGCATTTT; cdr3_aa: CASSLLQGQPQHF
v_call: TRBV5-6; clone_size: -; d_call: TRBD1; j_call: TRBJ1-2; cdr3_nt: TGTGCCAGCAGCTTGGAGAGGGGGCGCGACTATGGCTACACCTTC; cdr3_aa: CASSLERGRDYGYTF
v_call: TRBV27; clone_size: -; d_call: -; j_call: TRBJ1-5; cdr3_nt: TGTGCCAGCAGCCCCACAGGGAGCAATCAGCCCCAGCATTTT; cdr3_aa: CASSPTGSNQPQHF
v_call: TRBV6-6; clone_size: -; d_call: -; j_call: TRBJ1-5; cdr3_nt: TGTGCCAGCAGTTACTCGGGGGGGGCGGAAAATCAGCCCCAGCATTTT; cdr3_aa: CASSYSGGAENQPQHF
v_call: TRBV5-1; clone_size: -; d_call: TRBD1; j_call: TRBJ1-2; cdr3_nt: TGCGCCAGCAGCGCGGGACAGGGGGCCAGCTACACCTTC; cdr3_aa: CASSAGQGASYTF
v_call: TRBV10-2; clone_size: -; d_call: TRBD2; j_call: TRBJ2-1; cdr3_nt: TGCGCCAGCAGGCCGCTCGGGACTAGCACCAATGAGCAGTTCTTC; cdr3_aa: CASRPLGTSTNEQFF
v_call: TRBV5-1; clone_size: -; d_call: -; j_call: TRBJ1-1; cdr3_nt: TGCGCCAGCACATTGGAGGGCAGGGTGAACACTGAAGCTTTCTTT; cdr3_aa: CASTLEGRVNTEAFF
v_call: TRBV7-9; clone_size: once; d_call: -; j_call: TRBJ2-1; cdr3_nt: TGTGCCAGCAGCTTAAGGGTAGATGAGCAGTTCTTC; cdr3_aa: CASSLRVDEQFF
v_call: TRBV19; clone_size: -; d_call: -; j_call: TRBJ2-7; cdr3_nt: TGTGCCAGTAGTATAGGACAGTTCTACGAGCAGTACTTC; cdr3_aa: CASSIGQFYEQYF
v_call: TRBV7-8; clone_size: -; d_call: -; j_call: TRBJ1-2; cdr3_nt: TGTGCCAGCACCTTAGCTATGGCAGGGATCGATGGCTACACCTTC; cdr3_aa: CASTLAMAGIDGYTF
v_call: TRBV10-2; clone_size: once; d_call: TRBD2; j_call: TRBJ2-3; cdr3_nt: TGCGCCAGCAGTGAGCCTAGCGGGGGAAGCCCAGGGATCACAGATACGCAGTATTTT; cdr3_aa: CASSEPSGGSPGITDTQYF
v_call: TRBV12-5; clone_size: -; d_call: -; j_call: TRBJ1-2; cdr3_nt: TGTGCTAGTGGTTTTGTTTGGGAGCAGGGACGCGGCTACACCTTC; cdr3_aa: CASGFVWEQGRGYTF